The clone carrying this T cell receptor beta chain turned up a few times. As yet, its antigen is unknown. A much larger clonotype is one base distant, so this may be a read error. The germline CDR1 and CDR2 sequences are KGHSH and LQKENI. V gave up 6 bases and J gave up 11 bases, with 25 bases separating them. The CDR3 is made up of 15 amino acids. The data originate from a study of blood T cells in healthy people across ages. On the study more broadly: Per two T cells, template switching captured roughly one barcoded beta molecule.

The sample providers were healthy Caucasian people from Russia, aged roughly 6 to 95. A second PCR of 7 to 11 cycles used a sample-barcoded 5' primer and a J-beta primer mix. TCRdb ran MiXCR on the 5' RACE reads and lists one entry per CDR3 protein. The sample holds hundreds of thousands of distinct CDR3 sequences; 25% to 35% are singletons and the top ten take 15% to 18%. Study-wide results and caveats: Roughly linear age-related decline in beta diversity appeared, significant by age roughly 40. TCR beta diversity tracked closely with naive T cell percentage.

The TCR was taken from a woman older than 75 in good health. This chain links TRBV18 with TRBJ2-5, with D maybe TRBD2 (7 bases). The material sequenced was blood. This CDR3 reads CASSQGGGFGNEQYF. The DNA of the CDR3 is TGTGCCAGCTCCCAGGGAGGGGGATTCGGCAATGAGCAGTACTTC.